A single sample is the source of the 9 T cell receptor beta chains below, sequenced in a study of T cells in Graves' hyperthyroidism and ophthalmopathy. RNA transcripts were the template for amplifying TCR beta CDR3 regions. Using the HTBI primer set, a first-round RT-PCR was run on the TCR CDR3. MiXCR was run by TCRdb on the multiplex PCR reads, yielding one entry per CDR3 protein. The repertoire holds about 98,000 distinct CDR3 sequences, with approximately 42% as singletons. Sequenced input: peripheral blood or thyroid tissue (not recorded which). The receptors shown here come from a woman aged 30 to 39 with Graves' hyperthyroidism.

The rearrangement uses TRBV15 and TRBJ1-2; 8 nucleotides align to TRBD1. Trimming took 5 bases from V and 2 from J; bases not matched to a gene: 4. This CDR3 region has 14 residues. Germline V CDR1 and CDR2: LNHNV, YYDKDF (reference sequence). The CDR3 DNA is TGTGCCACCAGCCTAGGACAGGGCAACTATGGCTACACCTTC. The encoded protein is CATSLGQGNYGYTF.

This chain connects TRBV15 to TRBJ2-5; D call uncertain. The V and J ends lost 3 bases and 5 bases respectively, with 16 bases between them. Per germline, CDR1 LNHNV and CDR2 YYDKDF (reference sequence). This CDR3 has 15 residues. CDR3 coding DNA: TGTGCCACCAGCAGCCCCCCCGGCAGGCCCGAGACCCAGTACTTC. Its protein product is CATSSPPGRPETQYF.

The J gene is TRBJ1-5, the V gene TRBV2, with D possibly TRBD1 on 5 matching bases. The germline V and J ends were trimmed by 8 bases and 0 bases, with 11 bases remaining between them. Per the germline V gene, CDR1 is SNHLY and CDR2 is FYNNEI. The CDR3 runs 14 residues. DNA for the CDR3: TGTGCCAGCCCCAGGGACTCTAGCAATCAGCCCCAGCATTTT. Encoded protein: CASPRDSSNQPQHF. Supplemented by reference TRBV2 and TRBJ1-5, the full variable domain reads EPEVTQTPSHQVTQMGQEVILRCVPISNHLYFYWYRQILGQKVEFLVSFYNNEISEKSEIFDDQFSVERPDGSNFTLKIRSTKLEDSAMYFCASPRDSSNQPQHFGDGTRLSIL.

To note about this clonotype: One end of the junction varies from germline; a read error may be responsible. The rearrangement uses TRBV5-1 and TRBJ2-5; tentative D call: TRBD1 (5 bases). The CDR3 is 13 amino acids. Germline CDR1 and CDR2: SGHRS and YFSETQ. The DNA for the CDR3 is TGCGCCAGCACCCACGACAGCCAAGAGACCCGGTACTTC. Amino acid sequence: CASTHDSQETRYF. Variable domain in full (rest from reference TRBV5-1 and TRBJ2-5): KAGVTQTPRYLIKTRGQQVTLSCSPISGHRSVSWYQQTPGQGLQFLFEYFSETQRNKGNFPGRFSGRQFSNSRSEMNVSTLELGDSALYLCASTHDSQETRYFGPGTRLLVL.

This clonotype was observed many times. The chain combines TRBV6-5 with TRBJ2-7; the D gene is possibly TRBD1 (5 bases). CDR1 and CDR2 from the germline V gene are MNHEY and SVGAGI. Trimming left V 6 bases short and J 6 bases short, with 21 bases between. The CDR3 is made up of 15 amino acids. The CDR3 DNA reads TGTGCCAGCAGAGCTATGGTCCAGGGTCGTAGCGAGCAGTACTTC. It yields the protein CASRAMVQGRSEQYF.

Ten or more counts support this clonotype. The V call is TRBV5-1, the J call TRBJ1-2; TRBD1 aligns across 7 bases. The CDR3 spans 14 residues. CDR1 is SGHRS, CDR2 YFSETQ, per germline. Trimming took 0 bases from V and 8 from J; bases not matched to a gene: 7. The CDR3 loop reads CASSLAQGPRGYTF. The CDR3 DNA follows: TGCGCCAGCAGCTTGGCACAGGGGCCGAGGGGCTACACCTTC.

This clonotype showed up many times. The V call is TRBV7-9, the J call TRBJ1-4, with D uncertain. The CDR3 consists of 15 residues. The germline gives CDR1 SEHNR, CDR2 FQNEAQ (reference sequence). The germline V and J ends were trimmed by 6 bases and 5 bases, with 16 bases remaining between them. CDR3 bases: TGTGCCAGCAGGGAACACGGTATAATGAATGAAAAACTGTTTTTT. Its translation: CASREHGIMNEKLFF.

This clonotype occurred a few times. This sequence joins TRBV30 and TRBJ1-6; D not resolved. Trimming removed 3 bases at V and 0 bases at J, with 9 bases between. The CDR3 is 15 residues long. Germline CDR1 reads GTSNPN; CDR2 reads SVGIG (reference sequence). The CDR3: CAWRRTGSYNSPLHF. The DNA for the CDR3 is TGTGCCTGGAGGAGAACGGGCTCCTATAATTCACCCCTCCACTTT.

In its sample, this clonotype was seen a few times. A read error may explain this, as a much larger clone is one base away. V is TRBV20-1 and J is TRBJ1-5; perhaps TRBD1 as D (6 bases). Trimming removed 6 bases from V and 6 bases from J, with 15 bases in between. Germline loops: CDR1 DFQATT, CDR2 SNEGSKA (reference sequence). CDR3 length equals 13 residues. The CDR3: CSAITRRGQPQHF. In nucleotides, the CDR3 is TGCAGTGCCATCACCCGCAGGGGTCAGCCCCAGCATTTT.